These 29 T cell receptor beta chains originate from one sample sequenced in a study of blood T cell repertoires in COVID-19. Measured with immunoSEQ multiplex PCR; TCRdb has only the in-frame clones, and not every one. The sample comprises 150,000 to 180,000 clones, roughly four fifths of which are singletons, and 25% to 35% rests with the top ten. The sample was peripheral blood. Receptor source: a woman aged 55-75 years with acute or convalescent COVID-19.

The V call is TRBV15, the J call TRBJ1-2, with 7 bases matching TRBD1. The CDR3 is made up of 13 amino acids. CDR1 and CDR2 (germline): LNHNV, YYDKDF (reference sequence). V gave up 5 bases and J gave up 2 bases; unmatched junction bases: 2. CDR3 sequence (DNA): TGTGCCACCAGCCGGGACAGCAACTATGGCTACACCTTC. Translated, it gives CATSRDSNYGYTF.

This clone was seen once. The V and J genes are TRBV11-2 and TRBJ2-1; weak D call: TRBD1 (5 bases). V dropped 5 bases and J dropped 12 bases, with 14 bases sitting between them. Germline assignment: CDR1 SGHAT and CDR2 FQNNGV. The CDR3 is 12 amino acids. CDR3 sequence reads: CASSRPPQGQFF. CDR3 DNA sequence: TGTGCCAGCAGCCGACCCCCCCAGGGGCAGTTCTTC.

The chain couples TRBV5-5 to TRBJ2-4; 9 nucleotides align to TRBD1. The CDR3 length is 16 residues. V was pared by 1 base and J by 9 bases, with 11 bases of the junction left unmatched. Germline V gives CDR1 SGHKS, CDR2 YYEKEE (reference sequence). The CDR3 here is CASSLTPRTGEIIQYF. CDR3 DNA sequence: TGTGCCAGCAGCTTGACCCCCCGGACAGGGGAAATCATTCAGTACTTC. Together with reference TRBV5-5 and TRBJ2-4, the CDR3 gives the full variable domain: DAGVTQSPTHLIKTRGQQVTLRCSPISGHKSVSWYQQVLGQGPQFIFQYYEKEERGRGNFPDRFSARQFPNYSSELNVNALLLGDSALYLCASSLTPRTGEIIQYFGAGTRLSVL.

The chain employs TRBV7-2 and TRBJ1-3; tentative D call: TRBD1 (6 bases). Trimming pared 2 bases from V and 2 bases from J, leaving 10 bases between. Germline CDR1 and CDR2: SGHTA and FQGNSA. The length of the CDR3 is 15 residues. The CDR3 DNA is TGTGCCAGCAGCTTAATGGGACAAGCTGGAAACACCATATATTTT. It translates to CASSLMGQAGNTIYF.

The genes are TRBV11-3 and TRBJ2-7; possibly TRBD2 for D (5 bases). Between the trimmed V and J ends, which lost 5 bases and 7 bases, there was a span of 18 bases. CDR1 and CDR2 (germline): SGHNT, YENEEA. The CDR3 length is 14 residues. CDR3 loop: CASSPTDSSGEQYF. CDR3 bases: TGTGCCAGCAGCCCGACTGATTCTTCGGGGGAGCAGTACTTC.

V usage is TRBV27 and J usage is TRBJ1-4, with D maybe TRBD1 (6 bases). CDR3 size: 12 residues. Germline CDR1 and CDR2: MNHEY and SMNVEV (reference sequence). V lost 8 bases to trimming and J lost 5 bases, with 9 bases between them. CDR3 nucleotides: TGTGCCAGCGGGACACGGAATGAAAAACTGTTTTTT. It is translated as CASGTRNEKLFF.

V usage is TRBV19 and J usage is TRBJ2-2; TRBD1 might be the D (6 bases). V lost 6 bases, J lost 5 bases, and 16 bases lay in between. The CDR3 loop spans 15 amino acids. Germline V gene data show CDR1 as LNHDA and CDR2 as SQIVND (reference sequence). CDR3 in DNA: TGTGCCAGTAGGCCACCGGGACAATGGACCGGGGAGCTGTTTTTT. This codes for CASRPPGQWTGELFF.

CDR3 sequence: CASRSGLAGGSQETQYF. The CDR3 DNA sequence: TGTGCCAGCAGGTCGGGACTAGCGGGGGGGTCACAAGAGACCCAGTACTTC. This chain uses TRBV3-1 (or the pseudogene TRBV3-2) with TRBJ2-5, with TRBD2 identical over 16 bases. V trimming: 6 bases; J trimming: 2 bases; junction bases outside the gene matches: 6. Germline V lookup: CDR1 LGHDT, CDR2 YNNKEL (reference sequence). This CDR3 contains 17 residues.

The sample holds one count of this clone. The chain recombines TRBV5-6 with TRBJ2-7; D perhaps matches TRBD1 (6 bases). V dropped 2 bases and J dropped 2 bases, with 11 bases sitting between them. There are 14 residues in the CDR3. Germline V CDR1 and CDR2: SGHDT, YYEEEE. The CDR3 reads CASSFFGTPYEQYF. DNA for the CDR3: TGTGCCAGCAGCTTTTTTGGGACACCCTACGAGCAGTACTTC.

The chain carries TRBV10-3 and TRBJ1-1; 8 positions agree with TRBD1. In germline, CDR1 is ENHRY, CDR2 SYGVKD. The CDR3 has 14 residues. V shed 5 bases, J shed 4 bases, and the junction held 6 bases outside the gene matches. CDR3 bases: TGTGCCATCAGTCAGGGGGCAAGGGGCACTGAAGCTTTCTTT. Its protein product is CAISQGARGTEAFF.

This clone was counted between two and nine times. CDR3 nucleotides: TGCGCCAGCAGCTTACGGGGGGGATACAATGAGCAGTTCTTC. It specifies CASSLRGGYNEQFF. The V and J genes are TRBV5-1 and TRBJ2-1; TRBD2 matches at 8 bases. The J segment lost 4 bases and the V segment lost 2 bases, leaving 2 bases of the junction unmatched. The CDR3 contains 14 residues. In germline, CDR1 is SGHRS, CDR2 YFSETQ.

The CDR3 reads CASSGPGQNSPLHF. For the CDR3, the DNA is TGTGCCAGCAGCGGTCCCGGACAGAATTCACCCCTCCACTTT. This chain links TRBV25-1 with TRBJ1-6; a weak D match, TRBD1 (6 bases). V lost 6 bases, J lost 7 bases, and 13 bases lay in between. This CDR3 has 14 amino acids. CDR1 is MGHDK, CDR2 SYGVNS, per germline.

V usage is TRBV3-1 (or the pseudogene TRBV3-2) and J usage is TRBJ1-1, with a possible D match to TRBD1 (6 bases). The CDR3 runs to 13 residues. The germline V gene has CDR1 LGHDT and CDR2 YNNKEL (reference sequence). V was trimmed by 5 bases and J by 10 bases, leaving 17 bases between them. The CDR3 bases are TGTGCCAGCAGCAAACGGACAGAAGGTAGAGCTTTCTTT. This gives the protein CASSKRTEGRAFF.

This clone has more than one count but fewer than ten. V usage is TRBV9 and J usage is TRBJ1-5, with D perhaps matching TRBD1 (6 bases). CDR3 length equals 15 residues. V lost 4 bases and J 3 bases, leaving 14 bases between the germline ends. Per germline, CDR1 SGDLS and CDR2 YYNGEE. CDR3 nucleotide sequence: TGTGCCAGCAGCCCCGTCGGGGACAACAATCAGCCCCAGCATTTT. This codes for CASSPVGDNNQPQHF.

The sample holds a few counts of this clone. The gene calls are TRBV7-8 and TRBJ2-3, with 7 bases fitting TRBD2. V lost 3 bases, J lost 2 bases, and 11 bases stayed unmatched. The germline gives CDR1 SGHVS, CDR2 FQNEAQ. The CDR3 consists of 17 residues. CDR3 coding DNA: TGTGCCAGCAGCTTCAGACAACCGGGACTAAACACAGATACGCAGTATTTT. It yields the protein CASSFRQPGLNTDTQYF.

This clone was recorded only once. This chain uses TRBV11-3 with TRBJ1-1, with 8 bases identical to TRBD1. Germline CDR1 SGHNT, CDR2 YENEEA. J lost 5 bases, V lost 3 bases, and 2 bases had no gene match. The CDR3 covers 13 residues. The CDR3 is CASSLTGVTEAFF. CDR3 sequence (DNA): TGTGCCAGCAGCTTGACAGGGGTAACTGAAGCTTTCTTT.

The chain combines TRBV10-3 with TRBJ1-2, with no clear D. The germline CDR1 and CDR2 sequences are ENHRY and SYGVKD. Trimming took 4 bases from V and 3 from J, leaving 9 bases between them. The CDR3 extends over 13 amino acids. The CDR3 protein is CAISAGSDYGYTF. The CDR3 nucleotides are TGTGCCATCAGTGCGGGGTCGGACTATGGCTACACCTTC.

The V and J genes are TRBV7-9 and TRBJ1-5; a possible D gene is TRBD1 (6 bases). This CDR3 contains 15 residues. Trimming shortened V by 2 bases and J by 4 bases, and 12 bases separated the two germline ends. Germline CDR1 reads SEHNR; CDR2 reads FQNEAQ (reference sequence). As DNA, the CDR3 is TGTGCCAGCAGCTTATGGCAGGGGCAAAATCAGCCCCAGCATTTT. Encoded protein: CASSLWQGQNQPQHF.

This chain joins TRBV11-2 and TRBJ2-5; 12 nucleotides line up with TRBD1. The CDR3 length is 15 residues. CDR1 is SGHAT, CDR2 FQNNGV, per germline. J lost 4 bases, V lost 5 bases, and 5 bases had no gene match. The CDR3, as DNA: TGTGCCAGCAGCCGGGGACAGGGGGCCGCAGAGACCCAGTACTTC. It yields the protein CASSRGQGAAETQYF.

The chain's CDR3 is CASSQNTGGTEAFF. Written as DNA, the CDR3 is TGTGCCAGCAGCCAAAATACAGGGGGCACTGAAGCTTTCTTT. This sequence joins TRBV4-2 and TRBJ1-1, with TRBD1 matching 8 bases. V trimming: 2 bases; J trimming: 4 bases; junction bases outside the gene matches: 3. The CDR3 has 14 amino acids. In germline, CDR1 is LGHNA, CDR2 YNFKEQ.

The chain recombines TRBV29-1 with TRBJ2-1; 7 bases map to TRBD1. The CDR3 loop spans 15 amino acids. Germline CDR1 SQVTM, CDR2 ANQGSEA. J lost 2 bases, V lost 4 bases, and 8 bases had no gene match. CDR3 protein: CSVATGVGPYNEQFF. CDR3 coding DNA: TGCAGCGTTGCAACAGGGGTAGGTCCCTACAATGAGCAGTTCTTC.

V and J are TRBV7-8 and TRBJ1-2; D remains unclear. V dropped 1 base and J dropped 4 bases, with 10 bases sitting between them. The germline gives CDR1 SGHVS, CDR2 FQNEAQ. The CDR3 contains 14 residues. As DNA, the CDR3 is TGTGCCAGCAGCTTAGTTGGCAGCGCCTATGGCTACACCTTC. Translated: CASSLVGSAYGYTF. The whole variable domain, remainder taken from reference TRBV7-8 and TRBJ1-2, is GAGVSQSPRYKVAKRGQDVALRCDPISGHVSLFWYQQALGQGPEFLTYFQNEAQLDKSGLPSDRFFAERPEGSVSTLKIQRTQQEDSAVYLCASSLVGSAYGYTFGSGTRLTVV.

V and J are TRBV2 and TRBJ1-5; D not certain. Germline loops: CDR1 SNHLY, CDR2 FYNNEI. The ends were cut back, 2 bases at V and 0 bases at J, with 17 bases in the middle. CDR3 length: 18 amino acids. CDR3 sequence reads: CASSEPVGSYYSNQPQHF. CDR3 coding DNA: TGTGCCAGCAGTGAACCAGTTGGCTCGTATTATAGCAATCAGCCCCAGCATTTT.

The chain recombines TRBV2 with TRBJ2-3, with TRBD1 matching 7 bases. The CDR3 contains 15 residues. Germline-derived CDR1 and CDR2 are SNHLY and FYNNEI. The trim removed 5 bases at V and 5 bases at J, leaving 10 bases unmatched. The CDR3 DNA follows: TGTGCCAGCAGTCGCCGACAGGGCGTGAGAGATACGCAGTATTTT. Translating it yields CASSRRQGVRDTQYF.

V usage is TRBV9 and J usage is TRBJ1-1; 8 nucleotides line up with TRBD1. Germline V gene data show CDR1 as SGDLS and CDR2 as YYNGEE. The length of the CDR3 is 13 residues. The ends lost 4 bases at V and 5 bases at J; junction bases unmatched: 4. The CDR3 is CASSLGDRTEAFF. The CDR3 bases are TGTGCCAGCAGCCTCGGGGACAGGACTGAAGCTTTCTTT.

This clone was seen a handful of times. The chain has TRBV10-3 and TRBJ2-5; no clear D. The CDR3 runs 14 residues. Trimming removed 4 bases at V and 5 bases at J, with 14 bases between. The germline gives CDR1 ENHRY, CDR2 SYGVKD. This CDR3 reads CAISAGFDGETQYF. CDR3 in DNA: TGTGCCATCAGTGCAGGCTTCGACGGTGAGACCCAGTACTTC.

This rearrangement joins TRBV6-5 to TRBJ2-1; 7 bases align to TRBD1. Losses at the gene ends were 5 bases for V and 2 bases for J; bases not matched to a gene: 6. Germline assignment: CDR1 MNHEY and CDR2 SVGAGI. The CDR3 runs to 15 residues. CDR3 nucleotides: TGTGCCAGCAGTCCCACAGGGGTTGCCTACAATGAGCAGTTCTTC. Its translation is CASSPTGVAYNEQFF.

The chain employs TRBV6-6 and TRBJ2-2, with 8 bases identical to TRBD1. CDR1 is MNHNY and CDR2 is SVGAGI in the germline V gene (reference sequence). Trimming at V came to 4 bases and at J to 2 bases, leaving 3 bases not matched to a gene. CDR3 length equals 15 residues. The CDR3: CASSSTGANTGELFF. The CDR3 DNA follows: TGTGCCAGCAGTTCGACAGGGGCCAACACCGGGGAGCTGTTTTTT.

This clone was seen a handful of times. The chain uses TRBV6-5 and TRBJ2-1; perhaps TRBD2 as D (6 bases). CDR1 is MNHEY, CDR2 SVGAGI, per germline. Trimming took off 1 base at V and 7 bases at J, with 11 bases between the two ends. The CDR3 length is 14 residues. The CDR3 sequence: CASSYYGTSNEQFF. Here the CDR3 DNA reads TGTGCCAGCAGTTACTATGGGACTTCAAATGAGCAGTTCTTC.